Below are 9 T cell receptor beta chains sequenced from a single sample in a study of control samples from healthy donors and cancer patients. Assay used: immunoSEQ multiplex PCR; TCRdb lists only in-frame clones, some missing. The sample shows approximately 35,000 clones, approximately 95% of them seen only once. Sequenced: PBMCs. Receptor source: a man in his forties with colorectal cancer.

This chain links TRBV7-6 with TRBJ1-1; D possibly corresponds to TRBD1 (6 bases). V lost 3 bases and J 4 bases, leaving 12 bases between the germline ends. The CDR3 consists of 14 residues. From germline, CDR1 is SGHVS and CDR2 FNYEAQ. CDR3 protein: CASSFGQSGTEAFF. DNA for the CDR3: TGTGCCAGCAGCTTTGGACAGTCGGGCACTGAAGCTTTCTTT.

The chain carries TRBV30 and TRBJ1-3; D is unresolved. The CDR3 sequence is 11 residues long. Trimming shortened V by 4 bases and J by 0 bases, and 1 base separated the two germline ends. CDR1 is GTSNPN and CDR2 is SVGIG in the germline V gene (reference sequence). CDR3 sequence (DNA): TGTGCCTGGACCTCTGGAAACACCATATATTTT. Translating it yields CAWTSGNTIYF.

This chain connects TRBV9 to TRBJ1-1; possible D gene TRBD1, 5 bases. The CDR3 sequence is 14 residues long. Trimming left V 3 bases short and J 1 base short, with 10 bases between. Per the germline V gene, CDR1 is SGDLS and CDR2 is YYNGEE. CDR3 nucleotide sequence: TGTGCCAGCAGCGCGACAGTCGCGAACACTGAAGCTTTCTTT. Translation gives CASSATVANTEAFF.

This clone appeared a single time. This chain links TRBV27 with TRBJ2-1; 8 bases line up with TRBD1. V dropped 6 bases and J dropped 2; count of bases not matched to a gene: 6. Germline V gene sequence: CDR1 MNHEY, CDR2 SMNVEV (reference sequence). This CDR3 is built from 15 residues. The CDR3, as DNA: TGTGCCAGCAGGGAGGACAGGGAGACCTACAATGAGCAGTTCTTC. Translation: CASREDRETYNEQFF.

V gene TRBV30 combines with J gene TRBJ1-6, with 7 bases identical to TRBD1. The V gene's germline CDR1 is GTSNPN and CDR2 SVGIG (reference sequence). The CDR3 is 16 residues long. V was clipped by 0 bases and J by 10 bases; unmatched bases: 12. The CDR3 sequence: CAWSVPGGFVGSPLHF. For the CDR3, the DNA is TGTGCCTGGAGTGTACCAGGGGGGTTCGTGGGATCACCCCTCCACTTT.

The CDR3 DNA follows: TGTGCCAGCAGCCGAGGATGGGGCGGGGGGGCGAATAAGTACCAAGAGACCCAGTACTTC. This codes for CASSRGWGGGANKYQETQYF. The rearrangement joins TRBV7-8 to TRBJ2-5, with 9 nucleotides matching TRBD2. J lost 0 bases, V lost 5 bases, and 19 bases had no gene match. Germline assignment: CDR1 SGHVS and CDR2 FQNEAQ. This CDR3 has 20 residues.

The V call is TRBV7-9, the J call TRBJ1-1, with a weak D call TRBD1 (6 bases). Germline-derived CDR1 and CDR2 are SEHNR and FQNEAQ (reference sequence). Deletions cut 0 bases from V and 2 bases from J, with 13 bases between. The CDR3 runs to 16 residues. In DNA, the CDR3 is TGTGCCAGCAGCTTAGCGACAGGTCCGGGAAACACTGAAGCTTTCTTT. This codes for CASSLATGPGNTEAFF.

V gene TRBV6-1 combines with J gene TRBJ1-4; 7 bases are a match to TRBD1. The trim removed 2 bases at V and 7 bases at J, leaving 7 bases unmatched. CDR3 length equals 15 residues. Germline V gene lookup returns CDR1 MNHNS and CDR2 SASEGT. The CDR3 is CASSESPGGGEKLFF. The CDR3 DNA reads TGTGCCAGCAGTGAATCCCCAGGGGGAGGTGAAAAACTGTTTTTT.

This rearrangement joins TRBV18 to TRBJ1-3, with D possibly being TRBD1 (5 bases). Germline V gene sequence: CDR1 KGHSH, CDR2 LQKENI. V shed 2 bases and J shed 4 bases, with 12 bases lying between them. The CDR3 spans 15 residues. CDR3 loop: CASSPVRERGNTIYF. In nucleotides, the CDR3 is TGTGCCAGCTCACCAGTCAGGGAAAGGGGAAACACCATATATTTT.